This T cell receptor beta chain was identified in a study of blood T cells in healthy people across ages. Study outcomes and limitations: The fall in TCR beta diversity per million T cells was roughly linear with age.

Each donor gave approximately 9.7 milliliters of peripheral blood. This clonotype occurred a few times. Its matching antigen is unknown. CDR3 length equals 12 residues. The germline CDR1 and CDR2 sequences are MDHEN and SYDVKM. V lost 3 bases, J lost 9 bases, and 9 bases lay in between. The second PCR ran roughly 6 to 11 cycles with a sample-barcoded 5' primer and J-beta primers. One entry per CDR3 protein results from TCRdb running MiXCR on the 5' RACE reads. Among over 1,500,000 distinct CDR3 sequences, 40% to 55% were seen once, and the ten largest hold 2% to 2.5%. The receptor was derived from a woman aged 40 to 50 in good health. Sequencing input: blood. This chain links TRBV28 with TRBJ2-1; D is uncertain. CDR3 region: CASSLVFSEQFF. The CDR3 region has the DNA TGTGCCAGCAGTTTGGTTTTTAGTGAGCAGTTCTTC.